The 23 T cell receptor beta chains given below trace back to one sample, sequenced in a study of CD4 T cells in relation to SARS-CoV-2 and coronaviruses. Sequencing was performed with immunoSEQ multiplex PCR; in TCRdb, only in-frame clones are kept and a portion is missing. The sample has tens of thousands of clones, 77% seen once. No antigens are known for them. Sequencing was performed on memory CD4+ T cells from PBMCs, cultured in vitro. These receptor sequences come from an adult with COVID-19.

CDR3 bases: TGTGCCAGCAGCTTGGTAAAGGGAGGTAGCGGGATCCCAGATACGCAGTATTTT. This encodes CASSLVKGGSGIPDTQYF. The gene calls are TRBV5-5 and TRBJ2-3; TRBD2 matches at 8 bases. The CDR3 loop spans 18 amino acids. CDR1 is SGHKS, CDR2 YYEKEE, per germline (reference sequence). V lost 0 bases, J lost 4 bases, and 13 bases stayed unmatched.

This clone appeared once. The rearrangement links TRBV28 to TRBJ1-4, with unresolved D. The CDR3 has 14 residues. V dropped 3 bases and J dropped 5 bases, with 10 bases sitting between them. Germline V CDR1 and CDR2: MDHEN, SYDVKM. The CDR3 protein is CASSFSRKNEKLFF. The CDR3 DNA sequence: TGTGCCAGCAGTTTTAGTCGAAAAAATGAAAAACTGTTTTTT.

This clone has just one count. V is TRBV2 and J is TRBJ1-6, with a tentative D call TRBD1 (6 bases). V was trimmed by 6 bases and J by 7 bases, leaving 13 bases between them. The CDR3 length is 14 residues. Germline CDR1 is SNHLY and CDR2 is FYNNEI. The CDR3 DNA sequence: TGTGCCAGCAGGGTCGAGGGGGGGAATTCACCCCTCCACTTT. It yields the protein CASRVEGGNSPLHF. The whole variable domain, filled in from reference TRBV2 and TRBJ1-6, reads EPEVTQTPSHQVTQMGQEVILRCVPISNHLYFYWYRQILGQKVEFLVSFYNNEISEKSEIFDDQFSVERPDGSNFTLKIRSTKLEDSAMYFCASRVEGGNSPLHFGNGTRLTVT.

Written as DNA, the CDR3 is TGTGCCAGCAGCACCTCACTGCCTAGCACAGATACGCAGTATTTT. Translation gives CASSTSLPSTDTQYF. J is TRBJ2-3 and V is TRBV7-2; D is undetermined. The CDR3 is 15 residues long. CDR1 is SGHTA and CDR2 is FQGNSA in the germline V gene. The V end was cut by 5 bases, the J end by 0 bases, with 12 bases between.

The V gene is TRBV15, the J gene TRBJ2-5; perhaps D is TRBD1 or TRBD2 (6 bases each). CDR1 is LNHNV, CDR2 YYDKDF, per germline (reference sequence). This CDR3 contains 16 residues. With 0 bases removed from V and 5 bases from J, the gap between germline ends came to 16 bases. For the CDR3, the DNA is TGTGCCACCAGCAGAGATCTGTCAGGGGCGGGGGAGACCCAGTACTTC. Encoded protein: CATSRDLSGAGETQYF. Full variable domain (rest looked up from reference TRBV15 and TRBJ2-5): DAMVIQNPRYQVTQFGKPVTLSCSQTLNHNVMYWYQQKSSQAPKLLFHYYDKDFNNEADTPDNFQSRRPNTSFCFLDIRSPGLGDTAMYLCATSRDLSGAGETQYFGPGTRLLVL.

This chain joins TRBV5-4 and TRBJ2-3; 13 nucleotides align to TRBD2. This CDR3 has 16 amino acids. Trimming at V came to 5 bases and at J to 3 bases, leaving 6 bases not matched to a gene. CDR1 is SGHNT, CDR2 YYREEE, per germline (reference sequence). The CDR3 spells CASSLPGLAGTDTQYF. The CDR3 nucleotides read TGTGCCAGCAGTTTACCGGGACTAGCGGGAACAGATACGCAGTATTTT.

This clone was found a few times. The V call is TRBV14, the J call TRBJ2-4, with TRBD2 as a possible D gene (5 bases). The CDR3 consists of 15 residues. V lost 3 bases and J lost 5, with 14 bases in between. In germline, CDR1 is SGHDN, CDR2 FVKESK. The CDR3 region is CASSQGSLRENIQYF. CDR3 DNA: TGTGCCAGCAGCCAGGGGTCGCTGAGGGAAAACATTCAGTACTTC.

The V gene is TRBV2, the J gene TRBJ2-2, with unresolved D. The ends were cut back, 6 bases at V and 1 base at J, with 9 bases in the middle. CDR3 length: 14 residues. Germline CDR1 is SNHLY and CDR2 is FYNNEI. The CDR3 DNA sequence: TGTGCCAGCAGGGCGGACGGGAACACCGGGGAGCTGTTTTTT. Protein sequence: CASRADGNTGELFF.

The V call is TRBV28, the J call TRBJ1-3; unclear D gene. The V end lost 8 bases, the J end lost 2 bases, and 16 bases lay between the germline ends. CDR1 and CDR2 from the germline V gene are MDHEN and SYDVKM. The CDR3 has 15 residues. For the CDR3, the DNA is TGTGCCAGCGGGGATTTTCGGGTGGCTGGAAACACCATATATTTT. It yields the protein CASGDFRVAGNTIYF.

The chain carries TRBV7-9 and TRBJ2-3; TRBD2 matches 7 bases. Germline values: CDR1 SEHNR, CDR2 FQNEAQ (reference sequence). Trimming cost V 5 bases and J 6 bases; bases outside gene matches: 2. The CDR3 has 12 amino acids. This chain's CDR3 is CASSALADTQYF. As DNA, the CDR3 is TGTGCCAGCAGCGCACTAGCGGATACGCAGTATTTT.

V and J are TRBV19 and TRBJ2-5; D remains ambiguous. Germline V gives CDR1 LNHDA, CDR2 SQIVND (reference sequence). The CDR3 spans 12 residues. Between the trimmed V and J ends, which lost 3 bases and 5 bases, there was a span of 7 bases. CDR3 sequence: CASSMSAETQYF. The CDR3, as DNA: TGTGCCAGTAGTATGTCGGCCGAGACCCAGTACTTC.

This chain uses TRBV12-3 or TRBV12-4 with TRBJ2-7, with D maybe TRBD2 (6 bases). Deletions cut 0 bases from V and 5 bases from J, with 8 bases between. CDR3 length equals 13 residues. Here the CDR3 DNA reads TGTGCCAGCAGTTTAGCCGGGACTCACGAGCAGTACTTC. Its protein product is CASSLAGTHEQYF.

The CDR3 reads CAWSTPGRINEKLFF. As DNA, the CDR3 is TGTGCCTGGAGTACACCGGGACGGATTAATGAAAAACTGTTTTTT. The rearrangement uses TRBV30 and TRBJ1-4; a possible D gene is TRBD1 (5 bases). Trimming cost V 2 bases and J 4 bases, with 14 bases left between them. CDR3 size: 15 residues. CDR1 and CDR2 (germline): GTSNPN, SVGIG (reference sequence).

The chain employs TRBV30 and TRBJ2-7, with a possible D match to TRBD1 (6 bases). The V end was cut by 1 base, the J end by 6 bases, with 16 bases between. Germline CDR1 reads GTSNPN; CDR2 reads SVGIG (reference sequence). The CDR3 is made up of 14 amino acids. The CDR3, as DNA: TGTGCCTGGAGTGCAGGGGCTACCGACTCCGAGCAGTACTTC. Protein sequence: CAWSAGATDSEQYF.

This clone has a handful of counts. This chain links TRBV5-1 with TRBJ1-4, with D maybe TRBD1 (5 bases). CDR1 SGHRS and CDR2 YFSETQ come from the germline V gene. The CDR3 loop spans 16 amino acids. V lost 4 bases, J lost 7 bases, and 20 bases lay in between. CDR3 protein: CASSLVGVGRAEKLFF. CDR3 DNA sequence: TGCGCCAGCAGCCTGGTAGGGGTAGGGCGAGCTGAAAAACTGTTTTTT.

CDR3 region: CASTQPWASEQYF. CDR3 sequence (DNA): TGTGCCAGCACACAACCCTGGGCCTCCGAGCAGTACTTC. This rearrangement joins TRBV2 to TRBJ2-7; D not certain. The length of the CDR3 is 13 residues. V lost 7 bases and J 6 bases, leaving 16 bases between the germline ends. Germline V CDR1 and CDR2: SNHLY, FYNNEI.

This chain joins TRBV11-2 and TRBJ2-7; TRBD2 matches 11 bases. From germline, CDR1 is SGHAT and CDR2 FQNNGV. V was clipped by 5 bases and J by 5 bases; unmatched bases: 8. The CDR3 has 15 residues. The CDR3, as DNA: TGTGCCAGCAGCCCCACTAGCGGGAGTATTCACGAGCAGTACTTC. It specifies CASSPTSGSIHEQYF.

The V call is TRBV5-5, the J call TRBJ2-3; no firm D call. CDR1 and CDR2 (germline): SGHKS, YYEKEE (reference sequence). The CDR3 is made up of 13 amino acids. Trimming cost V 4 bases and J 6 bases, with 12 bases left between them. In nucleotides, the CDR3 is TGTGCCAGCAGCCCGGCCCTGTTGGATACGCAGTATTTT. Protein: CASSPALLDTQYF.

The J gene is TRBJ2-1, the V gene TRBV11-3; no definite D call. Germline V gives CDR1 SGHNT, CDR2 YENEEA. This CDR3 contains 14 residues. V was shortened by 1 base and J by 3 bases, with 7 bases between the two germline ends. The CDR3 here is CASSLVGGYNEQFF. The CDR3 coding sequence is TGTGCCAGCAGCTTAGTAGGCGGCTACAATGAGCAGTTCTTC.

The rearrangement uses TRBV30 and TRBJ2-1, with TRBD2 matching 8 bases. The V and J ends lost 2 bases and 2 bases, in that order; junction bases with no gene match: 2. This CDR3 has 14 amino acids. Germline assignment: CDR1 GTSNPN and CDR2 SVGIG (reference sequence). The CDR3 nucleotides are TGTGCCTGGAGTATGACTAGCGCCTACAATGAGCAGTTCTTC. It translates to CAWSMTSAYNEQFF.

The chain links TRBV5-1 to TRBJ1-2; 7 nucleotides agree with TRBD1. The length of the CDR3 is 14 residues. V dropped 5 bases and J dropped 2; count of bases not matched to a gene: 6. Germline V gene lookup returns CDR1 SGHRS and CDR2 YFSETQ. The CDR3 DNA reads TGCGCCAGCAGACTCGGGACAGCCAACTATGGCTACACCTTC. It is translated as CASRLGTANYGYTF.

The chain combines TRBV24-1 with TRBJ2-5; D possibly uses TRBD1 or TRBD2 (5 bases each). Germline CDR1 reads KGHDR; CDR2 reads SFDVKD. Trimming pared 3 bases from V and 4 bases from J, leaving 14 bases between. The CDR3 extends over 15 amino acids. The CDR3 nucleotides read TGTGCCACCAGTGATCCCGGGACGTCGGGAGAGACCCAGTACTTC. It yields the protein CATSDPGTSGETQYF.

The V call is TRBV2, the J call TRBJ2-1; D may correspond to TRBD1 or TRBD2 (6 bases each). Trimming removed 2 bases at V and 9 bases at J, with 20 bases between. The CDR3 is made up of 16 amino acids. CDR1 is SNHLY and CDR2 is FYNNEI in the germline V gene. In nucleotides, the CDR3 is TGTGCCAGCAGTGAAACAGGGCGGGCGGGATTTGCTGAGCAGTTCTTC. Protein sequence: CASSETGRAGFAEQFF.